The next 14 T cell receptor beta chains were all read from a single sample in a study of blood T cell repertoires in COVID-19. Sequenced by immunoSEQ multiplex PCR; TCRdb stores in-frame clones only, minus some. The repertoire holds 120,000 to 150,000 clones, with approximately 83% as singletons. Sequencing was carried out using peripheral blood. Receptor source: a woman aged 55-70 years with COVID-19, enrolled during active disease.

The gene calls are TRBV5-1 and TRBJ2-7; possibly TRBD2 for D (5 bases). V shed 1 base and J shed 1 base, with 15 bases lying between them. CDR1 is SGHRS, CDR2 YFSETQ, per germline. The CDR3 runs to 16 residues. This chain's CDR3 is CASSLKVQGGSYEQYF. The DNA for the CDR3 is TGCGCCAGCAGCTTGAAGGTCCAAGGAGGATCCTACGAGCAGTACTTC.

The genes are TRBV7-3 and TRBJ2-7; weak D call: TRBD1 (5 bases). V was pared by 5 bases and J by 6 bases, with 17 bases between. CDR1 is SGHTA and CDR2 is FQGTGA in the germline V gene. The CDR3 runs 14 residues. CDR3 in amino acids: CASSPQPDSLEQYF. The CDR3 nucleotides read TGTGCCAGCAGCCCTCAACCTGACAGTCTCGAGCAGTACTTC.

Note on this clone: One end of the junction does not line up with germline, which may come from a read error. The chain has TRBV7-3 and TRBJ2-7; D is possibly TRBD1 (6 bases). The CDR3 runs to 15 residues. Germline CDR1 SGHTA, CDR2 FQGTGA. CDR3 sequence reads: CASSPMGAPSSEQYF. CDR3 bases: TGTGCCAGCAGCCCAATGGGGGCCCCGTCCTCCGAGCAGTACTTC.

The chain joins TRBV6-5 to TRBJ1-5; no clear D. The CDR3 is 15 residues long. Trimming removed 6 bases from V and 4 bases from J, with 16 bases in between. Per the germline V gene, CDR1 is MNHEY and CDR2 is SVGAGI. The CDR3 DNA reads TGTGCCAGCAGGCTCGGGAGAGTGGGGAATCAGCCCCAGCATTTT. This encodes CASRLGRVGNQPQHF.

The J gene is TRBJ2-7, the V gene TRBV7-9, with TRBD2 identical over 10 bases. J gave up 3 bases and V 5 bases, and 10 bases lay outside the gene matches. The length of the CDR3 is 16 residues. The germline V gene encodes CDR1 SEHNR and CDR2 FQNEAQ (reference sequence). CDR3 bases: TGTGCCAGCAGCGGGTTCGGGACTAGCGTCTTCTACGAGCAGTACTTC. Translated: CASSGFGTSVFYEQYF.

The chain carries TRBV7-2 and TRBJ2-3; 10 positions match TRBD2. The germline CDR1 and CDR2 sequences are SGHTA and FQGNSA. The CDR3 covers 16 residues. The trim removed 5 bases at V and 2 bases at J, leaving 7 bases unmatched. The CDR3 DNA reads as TGTGCCAGCAGCCTCGCCGGGACTAGCGTCACAGATACGCAGTATTTT. Translating gives CASSLAGTSVTDTQYF. Filled out from reference TRBV7-2 and TRBJ2-3, the complete variable domain reads GAGVSQSPSNKVTEKGKDVELRCDPISGHTALYWYRQSLGQGLEFLIYFQGNSAPDKSGLPSDRFSAERTGGSVSTLTIQRTQQEDSAVYLCASSLAGTSVTDTQYFGPGTRLTVL.

V and J are TRBV4-3 and TRBJ2-6; 8 nucleotides align to TRBD1. CDR1 is LGHNA, CDR2 YSLEER, per germline. With V trimmed by 0 bases and J by 4 bases, 14 bases remained unmatched. There are 20 residues in the CDR3. In DNA, the CDR3 is TGCGCCAGCAGCCAAGATAGAGACAGGGGAGGTGACTCGGGGGCCAACGTCCTGACTTTC. Amino acid sequence: CASSQDRDRGGDSGANVLTF.

This clone was seen repeatedly, ten times or more. The gene calls are TRBV7-9 and TRBJ1-5, with 7 bases identical to TRBD1. V trimming: 2 bases; J trimming: 4 bases; junction bases outside the gene matches: 5. This CDR3 has 15 residues. Germline V CDR1 and CDR2: SEHNR, FQNEAQ (reference sequence). CDR3 sequence (DNA): TGTGCCAGCAGCTTATCAGGGGGGATTAATCAGCCCCAGCATTTT. Amino acids: CASSLSGGINQPQHF.

V gene TRBV10-3 combines with J gene TRBJ1-5; D not certain. Germline V CDR1 and CDR2: ENHRY, SYGVKD. The V end was cut by 2 bases, the J end by 2 bases, with 7 bases between. The CDR3 loop spans 14 amino acids. The CDR3 loop reads CAISEENGNQPQHF. The CDR3 nucleotides are TGTGCCATCAGTGAGGAGAACGGCAATCAGCCCCAGCATTTT.

This clone was seen only once. The V call is TRBV6-1, the J call TRBJ1-1, with 8 bases lining up with TRBD1. The CDR3 has 13 residues. Unmatched junction bases numbered 4, after V lost 2 bases and J lost 8 bases. Germline CDR1 MNHNS, CDR2 SASEGT. The DNA of the CDR3 is TGTGCCAGCAGTGAAACGTCAGGGGGCGAAGCTTTCTTT. This translates into CASSETSGGEAFF.

The chain is built from TRBV5-5 and TRBJ1-4, with TRBD1 matching over 9 bases. V gave up 2 bases and J gave up 6 bases; unmatched junction bases: 2. The CDR3 covers 14 residues. The V gene's germline CDR1 is SGHKS and CDR2 YYEKEE (reference sequence). The CDR3 here is CASSLGQGYEKLFF. CDR3 sequence (DNA): TGTGCCAGCAGCTTAGGACAGGGGTATGAAAAACTGTTTTTT. The variable domain in full, completed from reference TRBV5-5 and TRBJ1-4, reads DAGVTQSPTHLIKTRGQQVTLRCSPISGHKSVSWYQQVLGQGPQFIFQYYEKEERGRGNFPDRFSARQFPNYSSELNVNALLLGDSALYLCASSLGQGYEKLFFGSGTQLSVL.

This sequence joins TRBV7-9 and TRBJ2-2; 8 bases align to TRBD2. Trimming cost V 5 bases and J 5 bases; bases outside gene matches: 10. CDR1 SEHNR and CDR2 FQNEAQ come from the germline V gene (reference sequence). This CDR3 has 16 amino acids. In nucleotides, the CDR3 is TGTGCCAGCAGCCCAATGCCCCAGCGGGGGACCGGGGAGCTGTTTTTT. As protein: CASSPMPQRGTGELFF.

This chain uses TRBV9 with TRBJ1-6; D gene uncertain. The CDR3 length is 14 residues. CDR1 is SGDLS and CDR2 is YYNGEE in the germline V gene. V lost 0 bases to trimming and J lost 6 bases, with 7 bases between them. CDR3 DNA: TGTGCCAGCAGCGTAGATGGCCTTAATTCACCCCTCCACTTT. Protein sequence: CASSVDGLNSPLHF.

This clone was seen a single time. V is TRBV27 and J is TRBJ2-1, with D possibly TRBD1 on 5 matching bases. Germline V CDR1 and CDR2: MNHEY, SMNVEV (reference sequence). Trimming pared 2 bases from V and 9 bases from J, leaving 11 bases between. The CDR3 is 13 amino acids. As DNA, the CDR3 is TGTGCCAGCAGTTTACGACAGACCCTTGAGCAGTTCTTC. Protein product: CASSLRQTLEQFF.